Below, 20 T cell receptor beta chains from the same sample are listed, as sequenced in a study of blood T cell repertoires in COVID-19. Data came from immunoSEQ multiplex PCR; TCRdb stores just in-frame clones and leaves some out. The sample consists of approximately 250,000 clones, 80% to 90% of them appearing once. Sequences were obtained from PBMCs or T cells enriched from blood (not recorded which). Every receptor here comes from a man between 25 and 39 years old with acute COVID-19.

In its sample, this clone was seen a few times. This chain connects TRBV10-2 to TRBJ1-2; perhaps TRBD1 as D (6 bases). V was cut by 6 bases and J by 4 bases, with 15 bases left in between. Germline CDR1 and CDR2: WSHSY and SAAADI. This CDR3 spans 14 amino acids. Written as DNA, the CDR3 is TGCGCCAGCAGAGAAACAGGACAGCGCTATGGCTACACCTTC. It is translated as CASRETGQRYGYTF.

CDR3 sequence (DNA): TGTGCCAGCAGCCCCCGGGGGACTACGACAGATACGCAGTATTTT. The encoded protein is CASSPRGTTTDTQYF. This sequence joins TRBV7-2 and TRBJ2-3; 7 nucleotides match TRBD2. The germline CDR1 and CDR2 sequences are SGHTA and FQGNSA. V was pared by 5 bases and J by 3 bases, with 8 bases of the junction left unmatched. This CDR3 has 15 residues.

This chain joins TRBV7-8 and TRBJ2-5, with D possibly TRBD2 on 5 matching bases. The CDR3 covers 15 residues. V shed 1 base and J shed 5 bases, with 14 bases lying between them. Germline V gene lookup returns CDR1 SGHVS and CDR2 FQNEAQ. CDR3 loop: CASSLEGLGSETQYF. DNA for the CDR3: TGTGCCAGCAGCTTAGAAGGCCTGGGGAGCGAGACCCAGTACTTC. The variable domain in full, with the rest retrieved from reference TRBV7-8 and TRBJ2-5, is GAGVSQSPRYKVAKRGQDVALRCDPISGHVSLFWYQQALGQGPEFLTYFQNEAQLDKSGLPSDRFFAERPEGSVSTLKIQRTQQEDSAVYLCASSLEGLGSETQYFGPGTRLLVL.

The V and J genes are TRBV6-6 and TRBJ1-4; D is undetermined. The CDR3 length is 12 residues. Germline CDR1 reads MNHNY; CDR2 reads SVGAGI (reference sequence). Trimming stripped 9 bases from V and 5 bases from J, with 10 bases between. DNA for the CDR3: TGTGCCAGTTGTCAGGCGAATGAAAAACTGTTTTTT. Encoded protein: CASCQANEKLFF.

The genes are TRBV19 and TRBJ2-3; TRBD2 might be the D (5 bases). The CDR3 totals 16 residues. Trimming took off 5 bases at V and 4 bases at J, with 19 bases between the two ends. From germline, CDR1 is LNHDA and CDR2 SQIVND (reference sequence). This CDR3 reads CASSRGRPRASDTQYF. In DNA form, the CDR3 reads TGTGCCAGTAGTCGTGGACGGCCGAGGGCGTCAGATACGCAGTATTTT.

The V call is TRBV7-9, the J call TRBJ2-2; D is undetermined. Per the germline V gene, CDR1 is SEHNR and CDR2 is FQNEAQ (reference sequence). The CDR3 sequence is 12 residues long. Trimming removed 4 bases at V and 7 bases at J, with 7 bases between. Here the CDR3 DNA reads TGTGCCAGCAGCTCCGTCGTCGGGGAGCTGTTTTTT. This gives the protein CASSSVVGELFF.

The chain employs TRBV4-2 and TRBJ2-5, with D perhaps TRBD2 (6 bases). Trimming took off 1 base at V and 2 bases at J, with 11 bases between the two ends. The CDR3 is 15 residues long. Per germline, CDR1 LGHNA and CDR2 YNFKEQ. The CDR3 sequence: CASSQASGPQETQYF. CDR3 bases: TGTGCCAGCAGCCAAGCCAGCGGGCCTCAAGAGACCCAGTACTTC.

On this clone: The same CDR3 arises from other DNA sequences in this sample as well. The rearrangement links TRBV5-1 to TRBJ2-3; TRBD2 matches at 7 bases. CDR3 length equals 15 residues. CDR1 and CDR2 (germline): SGHRS, YFSETQ. V lost 1 base, J lost 1 base, and 3 bases stayed unmatched. The CDR3 spells CASSLLAGGTDTQYF. DNA for the CDR3: TGCGCCAGCAGCTTGCTGGCGGGGGGCACAGATACGCAGTATTTT.

The DNA for the CDR3 is TGTGCCAGCAGCACTAGCGGGCACACAGATACGCAGTATTTT. Its protein product is CASSTSGHTDTQYF. The chain joins TRBV3-1 (or the pseudogene TRBV3-2) to TRBJ2-3; 9 bases are shared with TRBD2. V dropped 5 bases and J dropped 2; count of bases not matched to a gene: 2. Germline V gene lookup returns CDR1 LGHDT and CDR2 YNNKEL (reference sequence). This CDR3 is built from 14 residues.

The chain combines TRBV27 with TRBJ1-2; D is undetermined. Trimming took off 8 bases at V and 6 bases at J, with 19 bases between the two ends. CDR3 length: 14 amino acids. Looked up from germline, CDR1 is MNHEY and CDR2 is SMNVEV (reference sequence). The CDR3 nucleotides read TGTGCCAGCCGACGGGAACTCGGATTTCATGGCTACACCTTC. Its translation: CASRRELGFHGYTF.

A word on this clone: Compared with germline, one end of the junction differs, possibly owing to a read error. The genes are TRBV5-1 and TRBJ2-3; 7 bases fit TRBD2. Germline CDR1 is SGHRS and CDR2 is YFSETQ. The CDR3 length is 18 residues. The CDR3, as DNA: TGTGCCAGCAGCTTGAATCCGGGACTACCTACTCTCACAGATACGCAGTATTTT. Amino acids: CASSLNPGLPTLTDTQYF.

Concerning this clone: The sample carries other DNA sequences with the same CDR3. This chain joins TRBV19 and TRBJ2-5; D unresolved. Trimming cost V 4 bases and J 1 base, with 7 bases left between them. This CDR3 spans 13 amino acids. CDR1 and CDR2 from the germline V gene are LNHDA and SQIVND (reference sequence). The CDR3 sequence is CASSSGVQETQYF. The CDR3 DNA sequence: TGTGCCAGTAGTAGCGGAGTCCAAGAGACCCAGTACTTC. The full variable domain, in which reference TRBV19 and TRBJ2-5 provide the parts outside the CDR3, is DGGITQSPKYLFRKEGQNVTLSCEQNLNHDAMYWYRQDPGQGLRLIYYSQIVNDFQKGDIAEGYSVSREKKESFPLTVTSAQKNPTAFYLCASSSGVQETQYFGPGTRLLVL.

The chain combines TRBV20-1 with TRBJ1-2; D not certain. There are 13 residues in the CDR3. The V and J ends lost 3 bases and 4 bases respectively, with 12 bases between them. The germline V gene encodes CDR1 DFQATT and CDR2 SNEGSKA (reference sequence). This CDR3 is CSASPAEAYGYTF. In nucleotides, the CDR3 is TGCAGTGCTAGTCCGGCAGAGGCCTATGGCTACACCTTC.

This chain links TRBV11-3 with TRBJ2-1; D not resolved. Germline-derived CDR1 and CDR2 are SGHNT and YENEEA. This CDR3 comprises 13 residues. V lost 3 bases, J lost 9 bases, and 12 bases lay in between. CDR3 sequence reads: CASSFGSTSEQFF. CDR3 DNA sequence: TGTGCCAGCAGCTTTGGTAGCACCAGTGAGCAGTTCTTC.

The rearrangement joins TRBV7-2 to TRBJ2-2; 9 nucleotides align to TRBD1. The junction had 9 bases not matched to a gene; V was cut back by 5 bases and J by 11 bases. The CDR3 consists of 14 residues. Germline CDR1 and CDR2: SGHTA and FQGNSA. The CDR3 region is CASSRDRGDGELFF. The CDR3 DNA is TGTGCCAGCAGCAGAGACAGGGGGGACGGTGAGCTGTTTTTT.

V gene TRBV5-5 combines with J gene TRBJ2-1, with a possible D match to TRBD2 (5 bases). This CDR3 region has 18 residues. CDR1 and CDR2 (germline): SGHKS, YYEKEE (reference sequence). The V and J ends lost 0 bases and 2 bases respectively, with 18 bases between them. The CDR3, as DNA: TGTGCCAGCAGCTTGGGATTAGAGGCGGACTCGCCCTACAATGAGCAGTTCTTC. Translating it yields CASSLGLEADSPYNEQFF.

This clone has only a few counts. The genes are TRBV27 and TRBJ2-7, with TRBD1 identical over 7 bases. The CDR3 length is 14 residues. CDR1 is MNHEY and CDR2 is SMNVEV in the germline V gene (reference sequence). The V and J ends lost 5 bases and 1 base, in that order; junction bases with no gene match: 5. CDR3 loop: CASSKVGQSYEQYV. Written as DNA, the CDR3 is TGTGCCAGCAGTAAGGTGGGACAGTCCTACGAGCAGTACGTC.

V gene TRBV7-8 combines with J gene TRBJ1-1; D is perhaps TRBD1 (5 bases). The CDR3 totals 15 residues. CDR1 and CDR2 from the germline V gene are SGHVS and FQNEAQ. Trimming pared 8 bases from V and 2 bases from J, leaving 18 bases between. The CDR3 DNA is TGTGCCAGCCAGAAGACGGGGAGGGACAACACTGAAGCTTTCTTT. Protein: CASQKTGRDNTEAFF.

This chain connects TRBV6-5 to TRBJ1-2; TRBD1 agrees at 11 bases. From germline, CDR1 is MNHEY and CDR2 SVGAGI. With 6 bases clipped from V and 4 bases from J, the junction kept 7 bases outside the gene matches. The CDR3 runs to 15 residues. This CDR3 reads CASSQGQGAIYGYTF. The CDR3 DNA reads TGTGCCAGCAGCCAAGGACAGGGGGCAATCTATGGCTACACCTTC.

CDR3 protein: CASSRRVRYEQYV. CDR3 sequence (DNA): TGTGCCAGCAGCCGCCGGGTCCGATACGAGCAGTACGTC. The chain uses TRBV28 and TRBJ2-7; D ambiguous. V dropped 6 bases and J dropped 4 bases, with 13 bases sitting between them. This CDR3 has 13 residues. Germline V lookup: CDR1 MDHEN, CDR2 SYDVKM.